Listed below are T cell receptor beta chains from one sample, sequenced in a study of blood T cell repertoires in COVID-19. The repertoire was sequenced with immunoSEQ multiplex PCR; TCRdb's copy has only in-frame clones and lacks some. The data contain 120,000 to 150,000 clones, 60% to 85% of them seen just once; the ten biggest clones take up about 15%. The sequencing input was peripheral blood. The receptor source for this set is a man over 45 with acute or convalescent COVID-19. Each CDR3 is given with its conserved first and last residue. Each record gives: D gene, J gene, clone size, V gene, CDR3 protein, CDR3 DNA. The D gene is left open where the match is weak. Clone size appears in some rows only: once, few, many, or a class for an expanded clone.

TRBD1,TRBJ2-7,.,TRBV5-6,CASSPWGQSNSYEQYF,TGTGCCAGCAGCCCTTGGGGACAGTCGAACTCCTACGAGCAGTACTTC
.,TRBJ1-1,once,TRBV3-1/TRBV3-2,CASSQEEGLREAFF,TGTGCCAGCAGCCAAGAGGAGGGGTTAAGAGAAGCTTTCTTT
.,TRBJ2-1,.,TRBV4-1,CASSQEVLGYNEQFF,TGCGCCAGCAGCCAAGAGGTACTAGGCTACAATGAGCAGTTCTTC
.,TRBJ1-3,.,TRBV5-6,CASSLFAGNTIYF,TGTGCCAGCAGCTTATTTGCGGGAAACACCATATATTTT
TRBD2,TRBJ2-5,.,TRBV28,CASAGGAVQETQYF,TGTGCCAGCGCGGGGGGGGCGGTCCAAGAGACCCAGTACTTC
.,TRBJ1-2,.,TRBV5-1,CASRPDSNYGYTF,TGCGCCAGCAGACCTGACTCGAACTATGGCTACACCTTC
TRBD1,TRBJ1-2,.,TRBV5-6,CASSLGQGVGGYTF,TGTGCCAGCAGCTTGGGACAGGGAGTTGGTGGCTACACCTTC
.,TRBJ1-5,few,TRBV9,CASSVGQLHQPQHF,TGTGCCAGCAGCGTAGGACAACTTCATCAGCCCCAGCATTTT
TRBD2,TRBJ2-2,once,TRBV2,CASSSGGDTGELFF,TGTGCCAGCAGTTCCGGGGGGGACACCGGGGAGCTGTTTTTT
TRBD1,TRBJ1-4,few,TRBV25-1,CASSGTGGGEKLFF,TGTGCCAGCAGTGGGACAGGGGGCGGAGAAAAACTGTTTTTT
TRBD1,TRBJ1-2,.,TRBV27,CASSPGLGTGGGNTF,TGTGCCAGCAGTCCCGGACTCGGGACAGGGGGCGGAAACACCTTC
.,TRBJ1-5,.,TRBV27,CATRPLEFNQPQHF,TGTGCCACCAGGCCGTTAGAGTTCAATCAGCCCCAGCATTTT
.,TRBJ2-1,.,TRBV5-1,CASSLPSSGEQFF,TGCGCCAGCAGCTTGCCCAGCAGCGGTGAGCAGTTCTTC
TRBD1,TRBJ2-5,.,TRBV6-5,CASSRIWTGQETQYF,TGTGCCAGCAGCCGAATTTGGACAGGGCAAGAGACCCAGTACTTC
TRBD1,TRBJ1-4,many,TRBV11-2,CASSLGRGRLFF,TGTGCCAGCAGCTTAGGTAGGGGGCGACTGTTTTTT
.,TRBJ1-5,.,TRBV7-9,CASSLGFADNQPQHF,TGTGCCAGCAGCTTAGGATTCGCAGACAATCAGCCCCAGCATTTT
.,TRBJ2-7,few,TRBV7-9,CASSSPSGDGVYEQYF,TGTGCCAGCAGCTCCCCGTCAGGGGACGGAGTCTACGAGCAGTACTTC
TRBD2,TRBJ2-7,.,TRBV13,CASSRTSQRGLSYEQYF,TGTGCCAGCAGCCGTACGTCCCAGCGGGGTCTCTCCTACGAGCAGTACTTC
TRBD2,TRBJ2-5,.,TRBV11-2,CASSLSSGTGETQYF,TGTGCCAGCAGCTTGAGTAGCGGGACGGGAGAGACCCAGTACTTC
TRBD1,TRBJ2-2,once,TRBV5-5,CASSPIRGQGTNTGELFF,TGTGCCAGCAGCCCGATAAGGGGACAGGGGACGAACACCGGGGAGCTGTTTTTT
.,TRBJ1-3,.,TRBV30,CAWSTSWLSGNTIYF,TGTGCCTGGAGTACCTCCTGGCTCTCTGGAAACACCATATATTTT
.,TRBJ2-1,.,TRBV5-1,CASSLVSSYNEQFF,TGCGCCAGCAGCTTGGTTAGCTCCTACAATGAGCAGTTCTTC
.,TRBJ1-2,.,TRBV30,CAWSPGIYGYTF,TGTGCCTGGAGCCCGGGAATTTATGGCTACACCTTC
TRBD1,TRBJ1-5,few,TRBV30,CAWTPRGANQPQHF,TGTGCCTGGACACCCAGGGGGGCAAATCAGCCCCAGCATTTT
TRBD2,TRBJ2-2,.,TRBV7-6,CASSLSGGRNTGELFF,TGTGCCAGCAGCCTTAGCGGGGGCCGAAACACCGGGGAGCTGTTTTTT
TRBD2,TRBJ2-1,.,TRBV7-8,CASSLAERGAILYNEQFF,TGTGCCAGCAGCTTAGCGGAGCGGGGGGCTATACTTTACAATGAGCAGTTCTTC
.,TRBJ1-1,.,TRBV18,CASSRATEAFF,TGTGCCAGCTCACGAGCCACTGAAGCTTTCTTT
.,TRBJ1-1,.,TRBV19,CASSIPGQGAMNTEAFF,TGTGCCAGTAGTATCCCCGGCCAGGGCGCTATGAACACTGAAGCTTTCTTT
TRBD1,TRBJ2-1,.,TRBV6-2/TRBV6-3,CAISSVGQGDNEQFF,TGTGCCATCAGTTCCGTGGGCCAGGGGGACAATGAGCAGTTCTTC
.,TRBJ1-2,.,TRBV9,CASSVSGGTNYGYTF,TGTGCCAGCAGCGTATCGGGGGGAACAAACTATGGCTACACCTTC
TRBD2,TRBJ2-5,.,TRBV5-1,CASSFPSGVEETQYF,TGCGCCAGCAGCTTTCCTAGCGGGGTTGAAGAGACCCAGTACTTC
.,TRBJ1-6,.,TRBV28,CAIQQAQNSPLHF,TGTGCCATCCAACAGGCCCAAAATTCACCCCTCCACTTT
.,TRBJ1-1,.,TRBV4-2,CASSQDFGSGTEAFF,TGTGCCAGCAGCCAAGATTTCGGGTCGGGGACTGAAGCTTTCTTT